The rows below give T cell receptor beta chains drawn from one sample of a study of response to subunit inactivated influenza vaccine. TCRdb reprocessed the RT-PCR reads with MiXCR, giving one entry per CDR3 protein. The table records 500,000 or so distinct CDR3 sequences, approximately 15% of them present only once. The sample in question was CD4+ T cells sorted from PBMCs, obtained less than 25 months after vaccination. The receptors come from a man between 50 and 69 years old who received an inactivated influenza vaccine. Each CDR3 is given with its conserved first and last residue. The order of the fields is clone size, J gene, V gene, D gene, CDR3 protein, CDR3 DNA. A D gene is named only where the DNA matches it firmly. Expanded clones are given a class, and other clones once, few, many or no size at all.

abundance: few; j_gene: TRBJ1-1; v_gene: TRBV20-1; d_gene: -; CDR3aa: CSARTLLNTEAFF; CDR3nt: TGCAGTGCTCGGACATTACTGAACACTGAAGCTTTCTTT
abundance: -; j_gene: TRBJ2-7; v_gene: TRBV19; d_gene: -; CDR3aa: CATLYRNEHYF; CDR3nt: TGTGCCACCCTCTACAGGAACGAGCATTACTTC
abundance: many; j_gene: TRBJ1-1; v_gene: TRBV30; d_gene: -; CDR3aa: CAWSTGMNTEAFF; CDR3nt: TGTGCCTGGAGTACAGGGATGAACACTGAAGCTTTCTTT
abundance: -; j_gene: TRBJ2-1; v_gene: TRBV20-1; d_gene: -; CDR3aa: CSVSLPRSYNEQFF; CDR3nt: TGCAGTGTCTCTCTCCCCCGCTCCTACAATGAGCAGTTCTTC
abundance: few; j_gene: TRBJ1-5; v_gene: TRBV20-1; d_gene: TRBD1; CDR3aa: CSARAGGPNQPQHF; CDR3nt: TGCAGTGCTAGAGCAGGGGGCCCAAATCAGCCCCAGCATTTT
abundance: -; j_gene: TRBJ2-1; v_gene: TRBV10-3; d_gene: -; CDR3aa: CAISKDSNNEQFF; CDR3nt: TGTGCCATCAGTAAGGATTCCAACAATGAGCAGTTCTTC
abundance: -; j_gene: TRBJ1-5; v_gene: TRBV5-1; d_gene: -; CDR3aa: CASRLGPMSNQPQHF; CDR3nt: TGCGCCAGCAGATTGGGGCCGATGAGCAATCAGCCCCAGCATTTT
abundance: -; j_gene: TRBJ1-4; v_gene: TRBV7-9; d_gene: TRBD1; CDR3aa: CASSFGQGAANEKLFF; CDR3nt: TGTGCCAGCAGCTTTGGACAGGGGGCAGCTAATGAAAAACTGTTTTTT
abundance: -; j_gene: TRBJ2-1; v_gene: TRBV5-1; d_gene: -; CDR3aa: CASSLDGPRLGEQFF; CDR3nt: TGCGCCAGCAGCTTGGACGGTCCACGCCTAGGTGAGCAGTTCTTC
abundance: -; j_gene: TRBJ2-1; v_gene: TRBV5-1; d_gene: -; CDR3aa: CASSSTVWGEQFF; CDR3nt: TGCGCCAGCAGTTCTACCGTGTGGGGTGAGCAGTTCTTC
abundance: many; j_gene: TRBJ2-4; v_gene: TRBV30; d_gene: -; CDR3aa: CAWSAAKNIQYF; CDR3nt: TGTGCCTGGAGTGCGGCCAAAAACATTCAGTACTTC
abundance: -; j_gene: TRBJ2-5; v_gene: TRBV12-3/TRBV12-4; d_gene: -; CDR3aa: CASSYTYQETQYF; CDR3nt: TGTGCCAGCAGCTATACTTACCAAGAGACCCAGTACTTC
abundance: few; j_gene: TRBJ2-1; v_gene: TRBV20-1; d_gene: TRBD1; CDR3aa: CSAPGTGGYEQFF; CDR3nt: TGCAGTGCCCCGGGGACAGGGGGTTATGAGCAGTTCTTC